The entry below describes one T cell receptor (beta chain). Generated by immunoSEQ multiplex PCR, the TCRdb table keeps only in-frame clones and is missing some. The table lists some 160,000 clones, over 75% of them singletons. The V and J ends lost 5 bases and 7 bases, in that order; junction bases with no gene match: 20. Looked up from germline, CDR1 is SQVTM and CDR2 is ANQGSEA. This CDR3 contains 18 residues. These data are taken from a study of blood T cell repertoires in COVID-19. This TCR was recovered from a man between 65 and 85 years old who had recovered from COVID-19. Sequenced material: peripheral blood. The chain joins TRBV29-1 to TRBJ2-1; 10 nucleotides align to TRBD1. The CDR3 sequence is CSVITTGGWLATKNEQFF. The CDR3 DNA follows: TGCAGCGTTATAACGACAGGGGGCTGGCTAGCCACCAAGAATGAGCAGTTCTTC.